These 3 T cell receptor beta chains share one sample of origin, sequenced in a study of CD8 T cells in ankylosing spondylitis. Overall study findings and caveats: It appeared that ankylosing spondylitis blood was characterized by a TCR beta motif of under ten highly homologous variants.

Their antigens remain unidentified. MiXCR, applied by TCRdb to the 5' RACE reads, yields one record per CDR3 protein. This table has about 540,000 distinct CDR3 sequences, roughly 13% appearing once. Sequenced: blood, either unsorted or a sorted T cell fraction (not recorded which). The receptors stem from a male donor with ankylosing spondylitis.

The rearrangement links TRBV7-2 to TRBJ1-5; 7 positions agree with TRBD1. V lost 1 base and J lost 4; bases outside the gene matches: 4. The CDR3 spans 15 residues. Germline assignment: CDR1 SGHTA and CDR2 FQGNSA. In nucleotides, the CDR3 is TGTGCCAGCAGCTTAGGAGGCAGGGGGAATCAGCCCCAGCATTTT. Protein: CASSLGGRGNQPQHF.

The J gene is TRBJ2-7, the V gene TRBV9; the D gene is possibly TRBD1 (6 bases). Trimming took 3 bases from V and 2 from J, leaving 21 bases between them. Germline V gene sequence: CDR1 SGDLS, CDR2 YYNGEE. The CDR3 runs to 17 residues. For the CDR3, the DNA is TGTGCCAGCAGCGACGACACAGGGAAGGAACCAACCTACGAGCAGTACTTC. Protein sequence: CASSDDTGKEPTYEQYF. The full variable domain, completed using reference TRBV9 and TRBJ2-7, is DSGVTQTPKHLITATGQRVTLRCSPRSGDLSVYWYQQSLDQGLQFLIQYYNGEERAKGNILERFSAQQFPDLHSELNLSSLELGDSALYFCASSDDTGKEPTYEQYFGPGTRLTVT.

The chain recombines TRBV20-1 with TRBJ2-3; the D call may be TRBD1 or TRBD2 (5 bases each). The germline CDR1 and CDR2 sequences are DFQATT and SNEGSKA (reference sequence). The CDR3 runs to 18 residues. V was shortened by 2 bases and J by 3 bases, with 24 bases between the two germline ends. The CDR3 loop is CSARTVTGTIIVTDTQYF. The DNA for the CDR3 is TGCAGTGCTAGAACTGTGACCGGGACGATCATTGTAACAGATACGCAGTATTTT.